This T cell receptor beta chain was profiled in a study of blood T cells in healthy people across ages. Aged roughly 6 to 90, donors were systemically healthy Caucasians from Russia. In each sample, at least 6.5 million PBMCs were isolated. The study, taken as a whole, reports: A roughly linear fall in TCR beta diversity per million T cells was seen with increasing age.

There are 13 residues in the CDR3. Germline V gives CDR1 SQVTM, CDR2 ANQGSEA. V lost 3 bases, J lost 5 bases, and 4 bases stayed unmatched. For this clonotype: Its matching antigen is unknown.

For the second PCR, which ran for about 7 to 11 cycles, a sample-barcoded 5' primer and a J-beta primer mix were used. With 12 random nucleotides, a template-switch adaptor tagged each individual cDNA molecule. One entry per CDR3 protein, called by TCRdb with MiXCR from the 5' RACE reads. The sample carries about 1.4 million distinct CDR3 sequences, approximately 59% recorded once. Sequenced input: blood. The clonotype was recovered from a young man in good health. The rearrangement links TRBV29-1 to TRBJ1-2; 9 bases match TRBD1. The CDR3 reads CSVDVGQGYGYTF. The CDR3 DNA follows: TGCAGCGTTGATGTTGGACAGGGGTATGGCTACACCTTC.